The clone carrying this TCR beta chain was observed once. What it recognizes is unknown. Germline CDR1 and CDR2: MNHNS and SASEGT. V gave up 6 bases and J gave up 1 base; unmatched junction bases: 7. The CDR3 spans 16 residues. The sample is drawn from a study of vaccination and CD4 T cells after COVID-19. The overall study: Stimulation of cells relied on overlapping spike peptides derived from SARS-CoV-2, HCoV-NL63, HCoV-OC43 and HCoV-229E. Study-wide points: In median terms, SARS-CoV-2-reactive clonotypes went from about 20 to 38, a nonsignificant rise.

An Oncomine TCR Beta short-read assay was used to sequence the DNA from cultured CD4+ T cells. TCRdb redid the calling of the PCR reads with MiXCR, one entry per CDR3 protein. The data contain around 15,000 distinct CDR3 sequences, around 49% of them singletons. Specified treatment: roughly 10-day PBMC culture with coronavirus spike peptide pools or control peptides (ViraFEST assay). This rearrangement joins TRBV6-1 to TRBJ2-1, with 9 bases lining up with TRBD2. The clonotype originates from a human donor who had recovered from COVID-19. The sequencing sample was made of CD4+ T cells from blood, cultured in vitro. This CDR3 is CASRSVSGGSYNEQFF. Written as DNA, the CDR3 is TGTGCCAGCAGGTCGGTCAGCGGGGGGTCCTACAATGAGCAGTTCTTC.